Given below is one TCR beta chain in context. Its antigen is currently unknown. This specimen comes from a study of shared clonotypes between healthy human individuals. Study details: Each donor contributed plates that comprised three CD4 naive, three CD4 memory, two CD8 naive and one CD8 memory.

Findings and limits, study-wide: Blood was the sole source, and tissue repertoires probably differ. Four donors shared about 4.8% of their naive CD4 clonotypes.

V lost 2 bases to trimming and J lost 5 bases, with 12 bases between them. The germline CDR1 and CDR2 sequences are KGHSH and LQKENI. The CDR3 covers 15 residues. When replicate PCRs were run on sorted subsets, they used 200 ng DNA, around 33,000 T cell genomes. Data came from immunoSEQ multiplex PCR; TCRdb stores just in-frame clones and leaves some out. The sample includes around 2.5 million clones, under 95% seen only once; the top ten take about 0.39%. The receptor was derived from a man between 18 and 29 years old in good health. Some clones in this sample may be carry-over from other donors' samples. This rearrangement joins TRBV18 to TRBJ2-2; D uncertain. Sequenced material: naive CD4+ T cells from PBMCs. Sample subset: CD45RA+ positively selected. CDR3 bases: TGTGCCAGCTCACCAGGGTTCCTGGGGACCGGGGAGCTGTTTTTT. Its translation: CASSPGFLGTGELFF.